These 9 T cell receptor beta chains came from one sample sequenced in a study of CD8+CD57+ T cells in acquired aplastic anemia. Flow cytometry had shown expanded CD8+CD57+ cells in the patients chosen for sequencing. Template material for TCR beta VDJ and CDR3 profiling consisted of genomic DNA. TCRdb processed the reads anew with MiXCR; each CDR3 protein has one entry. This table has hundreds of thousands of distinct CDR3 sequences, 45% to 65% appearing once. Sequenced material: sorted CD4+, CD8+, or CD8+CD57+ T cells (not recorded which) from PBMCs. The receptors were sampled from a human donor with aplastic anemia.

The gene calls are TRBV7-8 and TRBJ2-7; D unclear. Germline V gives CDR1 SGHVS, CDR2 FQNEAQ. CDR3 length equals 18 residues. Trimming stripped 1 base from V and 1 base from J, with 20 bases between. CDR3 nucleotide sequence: TGTGCCAGCAGCTTAGGGACCCTGTTAGAGGAGTATTCCTACGAGCAGTACTTC. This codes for CASSLGTLLEEYSYEQYF.

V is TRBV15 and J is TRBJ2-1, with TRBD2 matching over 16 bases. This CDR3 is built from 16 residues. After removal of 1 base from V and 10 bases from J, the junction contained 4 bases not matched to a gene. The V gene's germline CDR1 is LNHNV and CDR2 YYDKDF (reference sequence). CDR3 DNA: TGTGCCACCAGCAGAGGTGGGACTAGCGGGGGGGGCGAGCAGTTCTTC. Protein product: CATSRGGTSGGGEQFF.

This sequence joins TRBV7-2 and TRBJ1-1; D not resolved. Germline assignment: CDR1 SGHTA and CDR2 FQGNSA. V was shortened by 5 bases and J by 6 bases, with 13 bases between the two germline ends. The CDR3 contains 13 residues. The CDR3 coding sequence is TGTGCCAGCAGCCCGGCCCCAGGCCCTGAAGCTTTCTTT. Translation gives CASSPAPGPEAFF. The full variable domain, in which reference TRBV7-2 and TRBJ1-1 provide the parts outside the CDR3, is GAGVSQSPSNKVTEKGKDVELRCDPISGHTALYWYRQSLGQGLEFLIYFQGNSAPDKSGLPSDRFSAERTGGSVSTLTIQRTQQEDSAVYLCASSPAPGPEAFFGQGTRLTVV.

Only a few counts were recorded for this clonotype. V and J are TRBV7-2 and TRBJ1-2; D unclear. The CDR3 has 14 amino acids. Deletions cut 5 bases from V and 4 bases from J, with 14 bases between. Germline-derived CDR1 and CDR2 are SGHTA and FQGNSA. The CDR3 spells CASSQSWGGYGYTF. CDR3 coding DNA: TGTGCCAGCAGCCAAAGCTGGGGAGGCTATGGCTACACCTTC. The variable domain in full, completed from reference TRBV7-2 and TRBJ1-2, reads GAGVSQSPSNKVTEKGKDVELRCDPISGHTALYWYRQSLGQGLEFLIYFQGNSAPDKSGLPSDRFSAERTGGSVSTLTIQRTQQEDSAVYLCASSQSWGGYGYTFGSGTRLTVV.

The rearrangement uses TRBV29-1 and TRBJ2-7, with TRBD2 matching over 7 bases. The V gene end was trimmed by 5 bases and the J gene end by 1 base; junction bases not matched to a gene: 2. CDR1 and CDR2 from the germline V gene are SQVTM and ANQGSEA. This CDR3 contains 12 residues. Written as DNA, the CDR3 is TGCAGCGTTCGGGGAGGGTCCTACGAGCAGTACTTC. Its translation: CSVRGGSYEQYF.

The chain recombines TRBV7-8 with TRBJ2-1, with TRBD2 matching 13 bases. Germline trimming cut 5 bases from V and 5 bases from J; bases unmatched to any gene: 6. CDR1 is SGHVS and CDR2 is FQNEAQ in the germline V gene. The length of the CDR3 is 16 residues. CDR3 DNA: TGTGCCAGCAGCCAATCGGGACTAGCGGGACACAATGAGCAGTTCTTC. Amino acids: CASSQSGLAGHNEQFF. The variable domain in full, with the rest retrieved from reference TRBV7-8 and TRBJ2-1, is GAGVSQSPRYKVAKRGQDVALRCDPISGHVSLFWYQQALGQGPEFLTYFQNEAQLDKSGLPSDRFFAERPEGSVSTLKIQRTQQEDSAVYLCASSQSGLAGHNEQFFGPGTRLTVL.

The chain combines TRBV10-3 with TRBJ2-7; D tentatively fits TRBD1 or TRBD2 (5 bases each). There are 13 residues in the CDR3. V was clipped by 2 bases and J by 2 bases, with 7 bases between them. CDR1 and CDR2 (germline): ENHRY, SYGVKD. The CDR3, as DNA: TGTGCCATCAGTGAGCTGGGGGCCTACGAGCAGTACTTC. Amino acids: CAISELGAYEQYF.

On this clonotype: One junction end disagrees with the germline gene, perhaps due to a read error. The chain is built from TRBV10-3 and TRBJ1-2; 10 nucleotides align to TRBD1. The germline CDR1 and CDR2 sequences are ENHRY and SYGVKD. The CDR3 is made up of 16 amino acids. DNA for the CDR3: TGTGCCAGCAGTGACACGACGGACAGGGGGTTAGGTGGCTACACCTTC. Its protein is CASSDTTDRGLGGYTF.

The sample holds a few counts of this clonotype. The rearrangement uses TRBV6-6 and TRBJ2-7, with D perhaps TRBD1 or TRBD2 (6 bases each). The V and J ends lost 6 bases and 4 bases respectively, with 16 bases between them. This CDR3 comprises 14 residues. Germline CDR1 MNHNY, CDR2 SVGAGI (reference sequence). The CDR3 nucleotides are TGTGCCAGCAGCCTAGGGTGGGGGGCTTACGAGCAGTACTTC. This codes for CASSLGWGAYEQYF.